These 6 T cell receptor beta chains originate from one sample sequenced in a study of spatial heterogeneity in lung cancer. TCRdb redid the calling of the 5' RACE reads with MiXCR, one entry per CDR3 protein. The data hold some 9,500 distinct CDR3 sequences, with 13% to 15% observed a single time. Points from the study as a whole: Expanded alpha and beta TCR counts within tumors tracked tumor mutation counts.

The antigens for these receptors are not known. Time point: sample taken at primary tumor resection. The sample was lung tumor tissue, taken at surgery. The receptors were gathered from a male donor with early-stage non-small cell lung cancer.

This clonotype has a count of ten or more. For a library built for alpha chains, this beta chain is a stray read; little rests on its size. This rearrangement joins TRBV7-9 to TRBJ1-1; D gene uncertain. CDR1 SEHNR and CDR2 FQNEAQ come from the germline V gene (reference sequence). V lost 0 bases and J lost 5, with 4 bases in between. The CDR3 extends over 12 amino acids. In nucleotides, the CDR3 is TGTGCCAGCAGCTTAGCAATAACTGAAGCTTTCTTT. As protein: CASSLAITEAFF.

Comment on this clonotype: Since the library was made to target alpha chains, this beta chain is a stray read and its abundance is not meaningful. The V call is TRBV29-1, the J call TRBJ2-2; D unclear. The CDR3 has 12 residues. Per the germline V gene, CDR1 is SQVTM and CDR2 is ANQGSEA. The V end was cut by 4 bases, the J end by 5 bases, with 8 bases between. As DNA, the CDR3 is TGCAGCGTTGTGGCAGCGACCGGGGAGCTGTTTTTT. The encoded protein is CSVVAATGELFF.

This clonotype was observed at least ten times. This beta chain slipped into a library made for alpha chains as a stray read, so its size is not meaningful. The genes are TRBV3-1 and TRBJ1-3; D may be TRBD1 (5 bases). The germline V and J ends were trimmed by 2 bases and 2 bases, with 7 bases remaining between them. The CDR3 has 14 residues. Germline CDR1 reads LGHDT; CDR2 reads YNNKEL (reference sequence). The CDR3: CASSQRGAGNTIYF. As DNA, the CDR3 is TGTGCCAGCAGCCAACGAGGGGCTGGAAACACCATATATTTT. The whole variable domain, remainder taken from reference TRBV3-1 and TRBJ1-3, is DTAVSQTPKYLVTQMGNDKSIKCEQNLGHDTMYWYKQDSKKFLKIMFSYNNKELIINETVPNRFSPKSPDKAHLNLHINSLELGDSAVYFCASSQRGAGNTIYFGEGSWLTVV.

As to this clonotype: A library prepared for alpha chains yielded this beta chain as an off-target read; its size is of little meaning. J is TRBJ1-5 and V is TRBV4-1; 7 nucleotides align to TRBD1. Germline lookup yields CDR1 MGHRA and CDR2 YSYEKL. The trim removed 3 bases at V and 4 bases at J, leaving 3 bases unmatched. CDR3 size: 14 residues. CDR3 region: CASSQRTGNQPQHF. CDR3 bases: TGCGCCAGCAGCCAGAGGACAGGAAATCAGCCCCAGCATTTT.

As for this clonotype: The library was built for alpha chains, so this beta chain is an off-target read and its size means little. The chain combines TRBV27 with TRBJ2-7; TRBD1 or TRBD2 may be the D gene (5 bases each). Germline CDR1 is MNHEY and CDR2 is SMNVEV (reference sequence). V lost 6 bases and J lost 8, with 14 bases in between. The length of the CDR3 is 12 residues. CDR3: CASSFGTAQQYF. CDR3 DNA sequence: TGTGCCAGCAGCTTTGGGACCGCCCAGCAGTACTTC.

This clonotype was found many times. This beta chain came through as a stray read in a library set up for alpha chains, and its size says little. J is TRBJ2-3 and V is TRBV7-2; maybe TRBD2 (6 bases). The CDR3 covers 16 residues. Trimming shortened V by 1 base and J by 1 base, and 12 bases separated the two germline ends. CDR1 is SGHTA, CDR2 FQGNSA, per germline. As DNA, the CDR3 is TGTGCCAGCAGCTTAGTCTTGGAGCGGGGCACAGATACGCAGTATTTT. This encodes CASSLVLERGTDTQYF.